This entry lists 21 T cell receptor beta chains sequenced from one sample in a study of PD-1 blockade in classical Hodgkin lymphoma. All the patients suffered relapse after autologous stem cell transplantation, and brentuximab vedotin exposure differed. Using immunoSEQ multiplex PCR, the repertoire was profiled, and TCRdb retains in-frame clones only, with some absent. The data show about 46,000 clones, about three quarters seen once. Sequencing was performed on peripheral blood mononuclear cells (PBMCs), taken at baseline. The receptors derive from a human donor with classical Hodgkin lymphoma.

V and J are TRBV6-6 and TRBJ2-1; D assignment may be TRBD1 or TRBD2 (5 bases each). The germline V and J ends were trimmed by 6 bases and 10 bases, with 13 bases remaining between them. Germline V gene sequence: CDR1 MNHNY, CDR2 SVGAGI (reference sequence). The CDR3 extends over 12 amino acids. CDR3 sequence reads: CASRTGATEQFF. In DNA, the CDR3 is TGTGCCAGCAGAACCGGGGCCACCGAGCAGTTCTTC.

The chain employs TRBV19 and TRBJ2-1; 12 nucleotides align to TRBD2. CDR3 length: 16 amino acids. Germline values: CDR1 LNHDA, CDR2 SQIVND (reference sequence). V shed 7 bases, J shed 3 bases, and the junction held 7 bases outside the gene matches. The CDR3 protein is CASKETSGSVYNEQFF. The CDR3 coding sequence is TGTGCCAGTAAAGAGACTAGCGGGAGTGTCTACAATGAGCAGTTCTTC.

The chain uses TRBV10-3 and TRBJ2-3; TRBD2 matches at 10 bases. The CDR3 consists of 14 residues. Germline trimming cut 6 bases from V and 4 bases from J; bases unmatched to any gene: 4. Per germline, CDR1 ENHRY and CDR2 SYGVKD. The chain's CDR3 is CAIRLAGTSDTQYF. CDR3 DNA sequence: TGTGCCATCAGACTAGCGGGAACCTCAGATACGCAGTATTTT.

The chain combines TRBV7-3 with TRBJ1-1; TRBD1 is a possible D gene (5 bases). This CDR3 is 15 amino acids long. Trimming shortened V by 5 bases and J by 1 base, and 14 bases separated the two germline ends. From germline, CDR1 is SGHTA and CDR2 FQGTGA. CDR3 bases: TGTGCCAGCAGCGCCCGGGACTCAGCGAACACTGAAGCTTTCTTT. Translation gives CASSARDSANTEAFF.

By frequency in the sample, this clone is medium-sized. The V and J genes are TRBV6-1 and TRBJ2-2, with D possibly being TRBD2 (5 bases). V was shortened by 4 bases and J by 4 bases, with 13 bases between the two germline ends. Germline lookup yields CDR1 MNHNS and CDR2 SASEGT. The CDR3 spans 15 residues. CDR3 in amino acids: CASSAETTPTGELFF. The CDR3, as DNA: TGTGCCAGCAGTGCGGAGACTACACCCACCGGGGAGCTGTTTTTT.

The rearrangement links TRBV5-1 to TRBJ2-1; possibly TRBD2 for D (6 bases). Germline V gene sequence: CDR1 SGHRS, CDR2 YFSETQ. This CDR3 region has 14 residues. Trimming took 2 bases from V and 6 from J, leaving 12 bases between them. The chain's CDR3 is CASSFGGTSNEQFF. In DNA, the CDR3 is TGCGCCAGCAGCTTTGGCGGGACCTCCAATGAGCAGTTCTTC.

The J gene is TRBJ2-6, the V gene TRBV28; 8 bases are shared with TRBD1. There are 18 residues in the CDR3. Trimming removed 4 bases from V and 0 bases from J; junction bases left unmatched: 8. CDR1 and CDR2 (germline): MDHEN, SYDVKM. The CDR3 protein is CASSSRQGTYSGANVLTF. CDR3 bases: TGTGCCAGCAGTTCAAGACAGGGGACTTACTCTGGGGCCAACGTCCTGACTTTC.

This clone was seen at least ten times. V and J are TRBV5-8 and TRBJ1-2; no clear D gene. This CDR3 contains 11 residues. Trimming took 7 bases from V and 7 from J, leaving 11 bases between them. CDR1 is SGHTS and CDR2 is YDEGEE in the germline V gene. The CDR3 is CASSLHFGYTF. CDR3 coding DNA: TGTGCCAGCTCACTTCATTTTGGCTACACCTTC.

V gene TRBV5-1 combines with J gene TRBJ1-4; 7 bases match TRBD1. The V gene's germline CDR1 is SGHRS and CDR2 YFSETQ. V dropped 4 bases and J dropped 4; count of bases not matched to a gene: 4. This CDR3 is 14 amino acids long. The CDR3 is CASSKGQLNEKLFF. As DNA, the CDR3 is TGCGCCAGCAGCAAGGGACAGCTTAATGAAAAACTGTTTTTT.

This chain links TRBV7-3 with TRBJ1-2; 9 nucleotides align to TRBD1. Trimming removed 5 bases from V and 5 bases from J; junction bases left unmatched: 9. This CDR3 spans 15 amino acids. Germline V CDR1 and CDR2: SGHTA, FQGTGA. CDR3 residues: CASSVATGTGYGYTF. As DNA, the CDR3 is TGTGCCAGCAGCGTCGCAACCGGGACAGGGTATGGCTACACCTTC. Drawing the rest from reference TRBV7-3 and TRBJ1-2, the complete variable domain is GAGVSQTPSNKVTEKGKYVELRCDPISGHTALYWYRQSLGQGPEFLIYFQGTGAADDSGLPNDRFFAVRPEGSVSTLKIQRTERGDSAVYLCASSVATGTGYGYTFGSGTRLTVV.

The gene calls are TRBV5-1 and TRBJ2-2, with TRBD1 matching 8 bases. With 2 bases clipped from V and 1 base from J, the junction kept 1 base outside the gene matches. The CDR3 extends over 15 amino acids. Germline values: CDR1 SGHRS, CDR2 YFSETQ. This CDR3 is CASSLGTGNTGELFF. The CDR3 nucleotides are TGCGCCAGCAGCTTAGGGACAGGGAACACCGGGGAGCTGTTTTTT.

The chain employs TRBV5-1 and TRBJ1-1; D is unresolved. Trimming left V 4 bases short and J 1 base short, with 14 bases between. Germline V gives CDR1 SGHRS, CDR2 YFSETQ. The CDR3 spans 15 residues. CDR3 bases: TGCGCCAGCAGCAGGTGGGGTTCGTGGAACACTGAAGCTTTCTTT. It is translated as CASSRWGSWNTEAFF.

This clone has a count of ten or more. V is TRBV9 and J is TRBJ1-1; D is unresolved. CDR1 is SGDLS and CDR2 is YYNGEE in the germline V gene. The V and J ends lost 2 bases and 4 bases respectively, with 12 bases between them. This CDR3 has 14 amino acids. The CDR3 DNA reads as TGTGCCAGCAGCGTTCGCCCGGGGAGCACTGAAGCTTTCTTT. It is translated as CASSVRPGSTEAFF.

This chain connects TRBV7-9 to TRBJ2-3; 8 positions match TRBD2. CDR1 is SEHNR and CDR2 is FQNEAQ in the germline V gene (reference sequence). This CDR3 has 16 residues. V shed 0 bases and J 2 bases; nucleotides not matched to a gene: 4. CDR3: CASSLASGGATDTQYF. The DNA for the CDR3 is TGTGCCAGCAGCTTAGCCAGCGGGGGAGCCACAGATACGCAGTATTTT.

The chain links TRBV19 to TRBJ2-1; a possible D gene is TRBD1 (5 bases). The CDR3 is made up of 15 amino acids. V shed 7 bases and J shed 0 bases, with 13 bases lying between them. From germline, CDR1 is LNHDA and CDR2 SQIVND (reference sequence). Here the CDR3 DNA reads TGTGCCAGTAAGGACACGGATGGCTCCTACAATGAGCAGTTCTTC. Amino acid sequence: CASKDTDGSYNEQFF.

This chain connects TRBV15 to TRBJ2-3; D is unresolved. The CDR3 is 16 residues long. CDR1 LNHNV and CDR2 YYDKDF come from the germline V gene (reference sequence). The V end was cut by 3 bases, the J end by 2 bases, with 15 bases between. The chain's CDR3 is CATSSGPGTATDTQYF. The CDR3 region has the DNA TGTGCCACCAGCAGTGGGCCCGGAACAGCCACAGATACGCAGTATTTT.

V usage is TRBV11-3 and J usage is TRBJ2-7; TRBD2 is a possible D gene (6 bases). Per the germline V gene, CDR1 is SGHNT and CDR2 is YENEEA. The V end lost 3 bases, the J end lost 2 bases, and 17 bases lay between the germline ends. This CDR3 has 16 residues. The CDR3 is CASSFILGRDPYEQYF. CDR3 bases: TGTGCCAGCAGCTTCATCCTAGGGCGGGATCCCTACGAGCAGTACTTC.

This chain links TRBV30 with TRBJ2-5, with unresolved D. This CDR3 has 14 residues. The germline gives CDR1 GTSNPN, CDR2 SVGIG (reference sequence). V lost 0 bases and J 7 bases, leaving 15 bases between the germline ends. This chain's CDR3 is CAWSVERVYPTQYF. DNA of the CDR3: TGTGCCTGGAGTGTCGAAAGGGTTTATCCGACCCAGTACTTC. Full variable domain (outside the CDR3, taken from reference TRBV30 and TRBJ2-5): SQTIHQWPATLVQPVGSPLSLECTVEGTSNPNLYWYRQAAGRGLQLLFYSVGIGQISSEVPQNLSASRPQDRQFILSSKKLLLSDSGFYLCAWSVERVYPTQYFGPGTRLLVL.

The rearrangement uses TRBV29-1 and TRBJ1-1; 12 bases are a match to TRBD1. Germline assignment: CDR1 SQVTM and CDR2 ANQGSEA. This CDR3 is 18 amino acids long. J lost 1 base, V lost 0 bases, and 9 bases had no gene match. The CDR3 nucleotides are TGCAGCGTTGAAGAATCTGGGGACAGGGGGCTAGGGAACACTGAAGCTTTCTTT. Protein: CSVEESGDRGLGNTEAFF. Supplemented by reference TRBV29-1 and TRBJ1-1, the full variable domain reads SAVISQKPSRDICQRGTSLTIQCQVDSQVTMMFWYRQQPGQSLTLIATANQGSEATYESGFVIDKFPISRPNLTFSTLTVSNMSPEDSSIYLCSVEESGDRGLGNTEAFFGQGTRLTVV.

CDR3 bases: TGTGCCAGCAAAGAGGGGTGGAATTCACCCCTCCACTTT. Translation: CASKEGWNSPLHF. The chain combines TRBV6-5 with TRBJ1-6; TRBD1 might be the D (5 bases). This CDR3 contains 13 residues. V was trimmed by 7 bases and J by 7 bases, leaving 11 bases between them. Germline V gene sequence: CDR1 MNHEY, CDR2 SVGAGI.

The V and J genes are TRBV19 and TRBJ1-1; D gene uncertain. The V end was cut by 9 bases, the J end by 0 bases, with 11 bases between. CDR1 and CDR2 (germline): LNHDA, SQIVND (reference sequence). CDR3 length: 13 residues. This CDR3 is CASSLGLNTEAFF. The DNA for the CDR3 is TGTGCCAGCTCGTTAGGACTGAACACTGAAGCTTTCTTT.